This entry lists 6 T cell receptor beta chains sequenced from one sample in a study of shared clonotypes between healthy human individuals. Clones were sequenced by immunoSEQ multiplex PCR, and TCRdb holds only the in-frame ones, with some missing. The sample has some 300,000 clones, less than 75% seen once. What was sequenced was memory CD4+ T cells sorted from blood. Subset reported: CD45RA-negative fraction. These receptors were collected from a man aged 25 to 45 in good health.

This clone was counted a few times. The rearrangement links TRBV4-3 to TRBJ1-2, with 7 bases that match TRBD1. From germline, CDR1 is LGHNA and CDR2 YSLEER. This CDR3 has 14 residues. V lost 3 bases, J lost 3 bases, and 4 bases stayed unmatched. This CDR3 reads CASSQVDRDYGYTF. In nucleotides, the CDR3 is TGCGCCAGCAGCCAGGTAGACAGGGACTATGGCTACACCTTC.

The J gene is TRBJ2-6, the V gene TRBV27; possibly TRBD2 for D (6 bases). CDR1 and CDR2 (germline): MNHEY, SMNVEV (reference sequence). Trimming stripped 6 bases from V and 1 base from J, with 13 bases between. This CDR3 comprises 16 residues. In nucleotides, the CDR3 is TGTGCCAGCAGCAAAGCGGGTATTTCTGGGGCCAACGTCCTGACTTTC. Translation: CASSKAGISGANVLTF.

This clone has just a few counts. The same CDR3 is also encoded by other DNA sequences in this sample. This chain joins TRBV2 and TRBJ2-1; weak D call: TRBD2 (6 bases). Per the germline V gene, CDR1 is SNHLY and CDR2 is FYNNEI. The CDR3 spans 14 residues. V lost 1 base and J 3 bases, leaving 7 bases between the germline ends. CDR3 in DNA: TGTGCCAGCAGTGAAGGGGGGGACTACAATGAGCAGTTCTTC. Translated: CASSEGGDYNEQFF.

The V and J genes are TRBV25-1 and TRBJ2-2; D not resolved. Germline V gene sequence: CDR1 MGHDK, CDR2 SYGVNS. The CDR3 has 14 amino acids. Trimming took 8 bases from V and 0 from J, leaving 10 bases between them. The CDR3 reads CASSVDANTGELFF. The DNA of the CDR3 is TGTGCCAGCTCGGTCGACGCGAACACCGGGGAGCTGTTTTTT.

This clone was observed a handful of times. A much larger clone differs from this one at a single base, so this may be a read error. Different DNA sequences within this sample yield the same CDR3. This chain uses TRBV6-1 with TRBJ2-7, with 7 nucleotides matching TRBD2. V lost 4 bases and J lost 3; bases outside the gene matches: 0. Germline V gene lookup returns CDR1 MNHNS and CDR2 SASEGT. The CDR3 is 12 amino acids. The CDR3 sequence: CASSVAGYEQYF. The CDR3, as DNA: TGTGCCAGCAGTGTAGCGGGCTACGAGCAGTACTTC.

V usage is TRBV5-1 and J usage is TRBJ2-2; possibly TRBD1 for D (6 bases). The CDR3 consists of 18 residues. Trimming removed 3 bases at V and 6 bases at J, with 24 bases between. CDR1 is SGHRS and CDR2 is YFSETQ in the germline V gene. Here the CDR3 reads CASSSGQRQGSLAGELFF. CDR3 nucleotides: TGCGCCAGCAGCTCAGGACAGAGGCAAGGCTCGTTGGCCGGGGAGCTGTTTTTT.